The rows below give T cell receptor beta chains drawn from one sample of a study of cytomegalovirus exposure and HLA in healthy donors. Only in-frame clones appear in the TCRdb table, and some are missing; sequencing was by immunoSEQ multiplex PCR. The sample gives about 270,000 clones, approximately 83% of which show up once; 1% is in the top ten. The sample consisted of PBMCs. These receptors were taken from a woman under 30 in good health and CMV-seronegative. CDR3s include the opening cysteine and the closing phenylalanine or tryptophan. Fields, in order: clone size, CDR3 length, J gene, D gene, V gene, CDR3 protein, CDR3 DNA. A D gene is named only where the DNA matches it firmly. Some rows mark clone size as missing; the rest say once, few, many or name a class of expanded clone.

>.|15|TRBJ1-1|.|TRBV11-3
CASSLDSRGGTEAFF
TGTGCCAGCAGCTTAGACTCTAGAGGGGGCACTGAAGCTTTCTTT
>.|15|TRBJ2-7|TRBD1|TRBV19
CASSISGTGIYEQYF
TGTGCCAGTAGTATAAGCGGGACAGGGATCTACGAGCAGTACTTC
>.|16|TRBJ2-1|.|TRBV15
CATSRQEEGLNNEQFF
TGTGCCACCAGCAGGCAGGAGGAGGGACTTAACAATGAGCAGTTCTTC
>.|17|TRBJ2-3|.|TRBV27
CASSLGLMNSISDTQYF
TGTGCCAGCAGTTTAGGTTTAATGAACAGCATCTCAGATACGCAGTATTTT
>.|14|TRBJ1-5|.|TRBV5-1
CASSLEGGNQPQHF
TGCGCCAGCAGCTTGGAAGGGGGCAATCAGCCCCAGCATTTT
>.|15|TRBJ2-7|TRBD2|TRBV7-2
CASRLSGGATYEQYF
TGTGCCAGCAGACTCAGCGGGGGTGCAACCTACGAGCAGTACTTC
>once|15|TRBJ2-7|TRBD1|TRBV5-6
CASSLRGQRLYEQYF
TGTGCCAGCAGCTTGAGGGGACAGCGTCTCTACGAGCAGTACTTC
>.|14|TRBJ1-2|TRBD1|TRBV5-6
CASSPRTGRGGYTF
TGTGCCAGCAGCCCCCGGACAGGCCGAGGGGGCTACACCTTC
>once|13|TRBJ2-7|.|TRBV6-5
CASSYQGPYEQYF
TGTGCCAGCAGTTACCAGGGGCCCTACGAGCAGTACTTC
>.|16|TRBJ2-4|.|TRBV4-3
CASSQERGGQGNIQYF
TGCGCCAGCAGCCAAGAAAGGGGGGGGCAGGGAAACATTCAGTACTTC
>.|14|TRBJ2-7|TRBD1|TRBV28
CASHPYRGSYEQYF
TGTGCCAGCCACCCTTACAGGGGGTCCTACGAGCAGTACTTC
>.|18|TRBJ2-3|TRBD2|TRBV5-6
CASSVAGGLRTSTDTQYF
TGTGCCAGCAGTGTAGCGGGAGGCCTCAGAACTAGCACAGATACGCAGTATTTT
>.|16|TRBJ1-4|TRBD1|TRBV25-1
CASRRQGAATNEKLFF
TGTGCCAGCAGGAGACAGGGGGCTGCAACTAATGAAAAACTGTTTTTT
>.|15|TRBJ2-1|TRBD2|TRBV5-1
CASSLGLAGAGEQFF
TGCGCCAGCAGCCTGGGACTAGCGGGAGCTGGTGAGCAGTTCTTC
>.|14|TRBJ2-7|.|TRBV5-1
CASSLDRDTYEQYF
TGCGCCAGCAGCTTGGACAGGGACACCTACGAGCAGTACTTC
>.|16|TRBJ1-2|TRBD1|TRBV9
CASSPHRTGQGYGYTF
TGTGCCAGCAGCCCCCATAGGACAGGGCAGGGCTATGGCTACACCTTC
>.|18|TRBJ1-1|.|TRBV4-1
CASSQDLPGQQPNTEAFF
TGCGCCAGCAGCCAAGATCTCCCAGGACAGCAGCCGAACACTGAAGCTTTCTTT
>.|15|TRBJ1-1|.|TRBV28
CASSLPQGRNTEAFF
TGTGCCAGCAGTCTCCCCCAGGGCAGGAACACTGAAGCTTTCTTT
>.|15|TRBJ2-7|TRBD1|TRBV28
CASSLIGTGGKEQYF
TGTGCCAGCAGTTTAATTGGGACAGGGGGTAAGGAGCAGTACTTC
>.|15|TRBJ2-2|TRBD1|TRBV10-1
CASSESGTALGELFF
TGCGCCAGCAGTGAGTCTGGGACAGCCTTAGGGGAGCTGTTTTTT
>once|13|TRBJ2-7|.|TRBV27
CASTFQGSYEQYF
TGTGCCAGTACTTTTCAGGGTTCCTACGAGCAGTACTTC
>once|15|TRBJ2-5|.|TRBV4-3
CASSQAYEGRKTQYF
TGCGCCAGCAGCCAAGCCTACGAGGGGAGGAAGACCCAGTACTTC
>.|15|TRBJ2-5|TRBD1|TRBV11-3
CASSRATGIQETQYF
TGTGCCAGCAGCCGCGCGACAGGGATCCAAGAGACCCAGTACTTC
>.|17|TRBJ1-1|TRBD1|TRBV18
CASSLLFSGQGSTEAFF
TGTGCCAGCTCACTCCTATTTTCGGGACAGGGAAGCACTGAAGCTTTCTTT
>.|13|TRBJ1-3|.|TRBV6-5
CASTYPGGNTIYF
TGTGCCAGCACCTACCCGGGGGGAAACACCATATATTTT
>few|15|TRBJ1-2|TRBD1|TRBV28
CASSTGQGVDYGYTF
TGTGCCAGCAGTACGGGACAGGGGGTCGACTATGGCTACACCTTC
>.|14|TRBJ2-7|.|TRBV2
CASSVQGGSYEQYF
TGTGCCAGCAGTGTCCAAGGGGGCTCCTACGAGCAGTACTTC
>.|15|TRBJ2-7|TRBD1|TRBV18
CASSLGTDRGGEQYF
TGTGCCAGCTCACTAGGGACGGACAGGGGGGGCGAGCAGTACTTC
>.|13|TRBJ2-3|.|TRBV28
CASNLFGTDTQYF
TGTGCCAGCAATTTGTTCGGCACAGATACGCAGTATTTT
>.|15|TRBJ2-3|TRBD2|TRBV6-5
CASSLSGSSTDTQYF
TGTGCCAGCAGTCTTAGCGGGAGTAGCACAGATACGCAGTATTTT
>.|14|TRBJ2-7|.|TRBV6-1
CASSRPTVAYEQYF
TGTGCCAGCAGTAGACCGACAGTAGCCTACGAGCAGTACTTC
>.|15|TRBJ2-7|TRBD1|TRBV18
CASSPTGFRGYEQYF
TGTGCCAGCTCACCGACAGGGTTTAGAGGCTACGAGCAGTACTTC
>.|13|TRBJ2-2|.|TRBV5-1
CASSFGSTGELFF
TGCGCCAGCAGCTTTGGGAGCACCGGGGAGCTGTTTTTT
>.|14|TRBJ1-2|.|TRBV9
CASSVAQGNYGYTF
TGTGCCAGCAGCGTAGCTCAGGGTAACTATGGCTACACCTTC
>.|12|TRBJ2-7|.|TRBV11-3
CASSPGQGLKYF
TGTGCCAGCAGCCCCGGGCAGGGGCTCAAGTACTTC
>.|16|TRBJ2-3|TRBD2|TRBV7-9
CASRQKAAGVADTQYF
TGTGCCAGCAGGCAAAAGGCGGCGGGAGTAGCAGATACGCAGTATTTT
>.|17|TRBJ1-5|TRBD1|TRBV4-1
CASSLTTGPYSNQPQHF
TGCGCCAGCAGCCTTACGACAGGGCCGTATAGCAATCAGCCCCAGCATTTT
>.|17|TRBJ2-7|.|TRBV28
CASSLRFPTAGSYEQYF
TGTGCCAGCAGTCTAAGGTTCCCAACAGCCGGCTCCTACGAGCAGTACTTC
>.|16|TRBJ1-2|.|TRBV28
CASNEYQGVGHYGYTF
TGTGCCAGCAACGAATACCAGGGTGTCGGACACTATGGCTACACCTTC
>.|16|TRBJ1-5|.|TRBV6-6
CASSYPRTQSNQPQHF
TGTGCCAGCAGTTACCCCAGAACCCAAAGCAATCAGCCCCAGCATTTT
>.|17|TRBJ1-3|.|TRBV5-1
CASSLAGRGATGNTIYF
TGCGCCAGCAGCTTGGCTGGCCGGGGGGCAACGGGAAACACCATATATTTT
>once|12|TRBJ1-5|.|TRBV28
CASSPSNQPQHF
TGTGCCAGCAGTCCAAGCAATCAGCCCCAGCATTTT
>.|15|TRBJ1-2|TRBD1|TRBV7-2
CASSLSDRANYGYTF
TGTGCCAGCAGCTTATCGGACAGGGCTAACTATGGCTACACCTTC
>.|13|TRBJ1-1|.|TRBV5-6
CASSLDRDTEAFF
TGTGCCAGCAGCTTGGACAGGGACACTGAAGCTTTCTTT
>.|13|TRBJ2-5|.|TRBV7-2
CASSRLVAETQYF
TGTGCCAGCAGCCGACTAGTAGCGGAGACCCAGTACTTC
>.|14|TRBJ1-1|TRBD1|TRBV6-1
CASSELQGLAEAFF
TGTGCCAGCAGTGAGTTACAGGGGTTGGCTGAAGCTTTCTTT
>.|17|TRBJ2-7|TRBD2|TRBV11-3
CASSSGGLAGGPHEQYF
TGTGCCAGCAGCTCCGGAGGACTAGCGGGGGGGCCCCACGAGCAGTACTTC
>.|13|TRBJ2-1|.|TRBV4-2
CASSPRTGNEQFF
TGTGCCAGCAGCCCCCGGACGGGAAATGAGCAGTTCTTC